A selection of T cell receptor beta chains follows, all from one sample in a study of graft-versus-host responses after intestinal transplantation. These receptors lack a known antigen. The assay was immunoSEQ multiplex PCR, and TCRdb's table has in-frame clones only and misses some. The sample gives nearly 95,000 clones, around 93% of which show up once; 2% to 2.5% is in the top ten. This specimen was unstimulated CD8+ T cells sorted from spleen or lymph node cells, taken before intestinal transplant. These receptors were obtained from a human donor who received an intestinal transplant. CDR3s include the opening cysteine and the closing phenylalanine or tryptophan. The D gene is left open where the match is weak. Part of the rows lack a size; the others show once, few, many or a class for expanded clones.

v_call	d_call	clone_size	j_call	cdr3_aa	cdr3_nt
TRBV7-2	TRBD2	.	TRBJ2-5	CASSFLDGWGGQETQYF	TGTGCCAGCAGCTTTTTGGATGGATGGGGGGGACAAGAGACCCAGTACTTC
TRBV9	.	.	TRBJ2-3	CASSVEQTGGTDTQYF	TGTGCCAGCAGCGTAGAGCAAACGGGGGGCACAGATACGCAGTATTTT
TRBV6-5	.	.	TRBJ1-4	CASRPESDPGEVFF	TGTGCCAGCAGACCCGAGTCCGACCCGGGGGAGGTGTTTTTT
TRBV7-8	TRBD2	.	TRBJ2-2	CASSLAASGGTGELFF	TGTGCCAGCAGCTTAGCCGCTAGCGGAGGGACCGGGGAGCTGTTTTTT
TRBV13	.	.	TRBJ1-1	CASSGADSQNTEAFF	TGTGCCAGCAGCGGAGCCGACAGTCAGAACACTGAAGCTTTCTTT
TRBV6-5	TRBD1	.	TRBJ1-1	CASSSSGTVGTEAFF	TGTGCCAGCAGTTCATCCGGGACAGTGGGAACTGAAGCTTTCTTT
TRBV9	.	.	TRBJ2-7	CASSVDDSPYEQYF	TGTGCCAGCAGCGTAGATGACAGCCCCTACGAGCAGTACTTC
TRBV12-5	TRBD1	.	TRBJ2-7	CASGLGTGGEQYF	TGTGCTAGTGGTTTGGGGACAGGGGGCGAGCAGTACTTC
TRBV11-3	.	.	TRBJ1-6	CASSLGYSPLHF	TGTGCCAGCAGCTTAGGCTACTCACCCCTCCACTTT
TRBV29-1	TRBD1	.	TRBJ2-1	CSVEVQGKNEQFF	TGCAGCGTTGAAGTACAGGGGAAGAATGAGCAGTTCTTC
TRBV4-3	.	.	TRBJ1-4	CASSQAPYEKLFF	TGCGCCAGCAGCCAGGCCCCGTATGAAAAACTGTTTTTT
TRBV13	.	.	TRBJ1-2	CASSTKGDAWSYGYTF	TGTGCCAGCAGTACTAAAGGAGACGCCTGGTCCTATGGCTACACCTTC
TRBV7-2	.	.	TRBJ2-7	CASSLAPDGGRTYEQYF	TGTGCCAGCAGCTTAGCTCCCGACGGGGGGCGTACCTACGAGCAGTACTTC
TRBV7-9	TRBD1	.	TRBJ2-1	CASSPLTGGRGNEQFF	TGTGCCAGCAGCCCATTAACAGGGGGCAGGGGGAATGAGCAGTTCTTC
TRBV30	TRBD1	.	TRBJ2-7	CAWSSMTGAYEQYF	TGTGCCTGGAGTTCTATGACAGGGGCCTACGAGCAGTACTTC
TRBV7-9	TRBD2	once	TRBJ2-3	CASSLVRGDTDTQYF	TGTGCCAGCAGCTTAGTGCGGGGGGACACAGATACGCAGTATTTT
TRBV9	.	.	TRBJ2-5	CASSETTGEQYF	TGTGCCAGCAGCGAGACCACGGGGGAGCAGTACTTC
TRBV7-9	.	.	TRBJ2-7	CASSPSRDTISYEQYF	TGTGCCAGCAGCCCTTCACGGGACACCATCTCCTACGAGCAGTACTTC
TRBV27	TRBD1	.	TRBJ1-5	CASSLGQSTQPQHF	TGTGCCAGCAGTTTGGGACAGTCTACTCAGCCCCAGCATTTT
TRBV4-3	.	.	TRBJ2-1	CASSQDSRGSYNEQFF	TGCGCCAGCAGCCAAGATTCAAGGGGCTCCTACAATGAGCAGTTCTTC
TRBV6-4	.	.	TRBJ2-1	CASSDDGNNEQFF	TGTGCCAGCAGTGACGACGGGAACAATGAGCAGTTCTTC
TRBV7-9	.	.	TRBJ2-3	CASSPLVSPQTSTDTQYF	TGTGCCAGCAGCCCCCTAGTTAGTCCGCAAACTAGCACAGATACGCAGTATTTT
TRBV9	TRBD2	.	TRBJ2-1	CASSVGLAGVNEQFF	TGTGCCAGCAGCGTAGGTCTAGCGGGGGTTAATGAGCAGTTCTTC
TRBV20-1	.	.	TRBJ1-1	CSARSLTEAFF	TGCAGTGCTAGATCACTTACGGAAGCTTTCTTT
TRBV7-9	TRBD1	.	TRBJ1-1	CASSLVGTGVAFF	TGTGCCAGCAGCTTAGTAGGGACAGGGGTAGCTTTCTTT
TRBV9	TRBD2	once	TRBJ2-7	CASSAASGGYEQYF	TGTGCCAGCAGCGCCGCCAGCGGGGGCTACGAGCAGTACTTC
TRBV7-2	TRBD1	.	TRBJ2-4	CASSLLTGQNIQYF	TGTGCCAGCAGCCTCCTGACAGGGCAAAACATTCAGTACTTC
TRBV2	.	.	TRBJ2-3	CAREDSDVDTQYF	TGTGCCAGGGAGGACTCGGATGTAGATACGCAGTATTTT
TRBV9	.	.	TRBJ2-7	CASSPRESPYEQYF	TGTGCCAGCAGCCCCAGGGAATCCCCCTACGAGCAGTACTTC
TRBV10-3	.	.	TRBJ2-6	CAISESARASSGANVLTF	TGTGCCATCAGTGAGTCTGCGCGGGCGAGCTCTGGGGCCAACGTCCTGACTTTC
TRBV4-3	TRBD2	.	TRBJ2-2	CASSHGTSGTGELFF	TGCGCCAGCAGCCATGGGACTAGCGGCACCGGGGAGCTGTTTTTT
TRBV27	.	.	TRBJ2-5	CASSFLREETQYF	TGTGCCAGCAGTTTCTTAAGGGAGGAGACCCAGTACTTC
TRBV11-3	TRBD2	.	TRBJ2-3	CASSFLSLSGGLGTDTQYF	TGTGCCAGCAGCTTCCTCTCCCTCTCGGGGGGGCTGGGCACAGATACGCAGTATTTT
TRBV11-2	TRBD1	few	TRBJ2-5	CASSARQGQETQYF	TGTGCCAGCAGCGCCAGACAGGGACAAGAGACCCAGTACTTC
TRBV5-4	TRBD1	.	TRBJ2-1	CASSRDSSNEQFF	TGTGCCAGCAGCCGGGACAGCTCTAATGAGCAGTTCTTC
TRBV19	TRBD1	.	TRBJ2-2	CASSRDRGSMDTGELFF	TGTGCCAGTAGCCGGGACAGGGGGAGTATGGACACCGGGGAGCTGTTTTTT
TRBV6-5	.	.	TRBJ1-2	CASSYSVTRYGYTF	TGTGCCAGCAGTTACTCGGTTACGCGGTATGGCTACACCTTC
TRBV5-6	.	.	TRBJ2-7	CASSLWRAEQYF	TGTGCCAGCAGCTTGTGGAGGGCCGAGCAGTACTTC
TRBV7-9	TRBD2	.	TRBJ2-1	CAVGLAGGNNEQFF	TGTGCCGTGGGACTAGCGGGGGGAAACAATGAGCAGTTCTTC
TRBV9	TRBD2	.	TRBJ2-2	CASFVTRRGTTGELFF	TGTGCCAGCTTCGTTACTCGGCGGGGGACGACCGGGGAGCTGTTTTTT
TRBV29-1	.	.	TRBJ1-1	CSAWNTEAFF	TGCAGCGCATGGAACACTGAAGCTTTCTTT
TRBV6-1	TRBD2	.	TRBJ2-7	CASWGGGWGTYEQYF	TGTGCCAGCTGGGGGGGAGGTTGGGGTACCTACGAGCAGTACTTC
TRBV30	TRBD1	.	TRBJ1-1	CAWSRQGSDEAFF	TGTGCCTGGAGCAGACAGGGGTCAGATGAAGCTTTCTTT
TRBV30	.	.	TRBJ2-1	CAWSLTSNEQFF	TGTGCCTGGAGCCTAACCTCTAATGAGCAGTTCTTC
TRBV7-2	TRBD2	.	TRBJ2-5	CASSVTSGGVETQYF	TGTGCCAGCAGCGTAACTAGCGGGGGGGTAGAGACCCAGTACTTC
TRBV6-5	.	.	TRBJ1-2	CASSPGRDYGYTF	TGTGCCAGCAGTCCCGGCAGGGACTATGGCTACACCTTC
TRBV4-3	.	.	TRBJ1-2	CASSQDLTGGYGYTF	TGCGCCAGCAGCCAAGATCTGACAGGAGGTTATGGCTACACCTTC
TRBV7-6	.	.	TRBJ2-1	CASSLDGGDSFSYNEQFF	TGTGCCAGCAGCTTAGACGGGGGGGACAGCTTCTCCTACAATGAGCAGTTCTTC
TRBV6-1	.	.	TRBJ2-3	CASSTEATDTQYF	TGTGCCAGCAGTACCGAAGCCACAGATACGCAGTATTTT
TRBV5-1	TRBD1	.	TRBJ1-1	CASSWTPGQGDGTEAFF	TGCGCCAGCAGCTGGACCCCCGGGCAGGGGGACGGCACTGAAGCTTTCTTT
TRBV6-5	TRBD1	.	TRBJ2-1	CASSYRDRNNEQFF	TGTGCCAGCAGTTACCGGGACAGGAACAATGAGCAGTTCTTC
TRBV5-1	.	.	TRBJ2-7	CASSLSGAVPTYEQYF	TGCGCCAGCAGCTTATCAGGGGCCGTACCCACCTACGAGCAGTACTTC
TRBV5-6	TRBD1	.	TRBJ2-7	CAGSGGQGNYEQYF	TGTGCCGGCAGCGGGGGACAGGGGAACTACGAGCAGTACTTC